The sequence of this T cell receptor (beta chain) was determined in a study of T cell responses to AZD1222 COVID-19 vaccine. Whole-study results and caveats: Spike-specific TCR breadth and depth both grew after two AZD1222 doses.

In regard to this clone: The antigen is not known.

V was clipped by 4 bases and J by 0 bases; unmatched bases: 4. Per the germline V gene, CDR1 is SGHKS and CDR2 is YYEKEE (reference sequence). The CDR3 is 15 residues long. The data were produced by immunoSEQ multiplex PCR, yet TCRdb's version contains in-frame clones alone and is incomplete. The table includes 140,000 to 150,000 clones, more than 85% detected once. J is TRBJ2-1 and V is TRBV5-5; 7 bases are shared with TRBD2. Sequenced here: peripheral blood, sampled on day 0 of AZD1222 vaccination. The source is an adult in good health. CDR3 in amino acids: CASSGGGYSYNEQFF. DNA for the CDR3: TGTGCCAGCAGCGGCGGGGGTTACTCCTACAATGAGCAGTTCTTC. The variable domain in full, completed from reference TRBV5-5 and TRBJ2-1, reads DAGVTQSPTHLIKTRGQQVTLRCSPISGHKSVSWYQQVLGQGPQFIFQYYEKEERGRGNFPDRFSARQFPNYSSELNVNALLLGDSALYLCASSGGGYSYNEQFFGPGTRLTVL.